The sequence of this T cell receptor (beta chain) was determined in a study of cytomegalovirus exposure and HLA in healthy donors. Study in general: Among several hundred genotyped donors, roughly 81% fell in the Caucasian-associated ancestry cluster. The study, taken as a whole, reports: The investigators catalogued 160 or so TCR beta chains as cytomegalovirus-associated. High sensitivity and specificity were reportedly achieved when the classifier diagnosed cytomegalovirus status.

Vbeta (60) and Jbeta (13) primers were used in the PCR. As processed by the authors: An analysis performed later counted roughly 80 million unique TCR beta chains (approximately 12 million of them shared). Assay used: immunoSEQ multiplex PCR; TCRdb lists only in-frame clones, some missing. V and J calls and clone size are given by that table; D and trimming were obtained from the DNA. The sample lists some 250,000 clones; 75% to 85% were seen once. This CDR3 contains 12 residues. V lost 7 bases and J lost 7, with 14 bases in between. In germline, CDR1 is WSHSY, CDR2 SAAADI. A remark on this clone: The antigen remains unidentified.

This TCR derives from an older woman in good health and CMV-seropositive. Sequencing used PBMCs. The gene calls are TRBV10-2 and TRBJ2-7; TRBD1 is a possible D gene (5 bases). The CDR3 DNA reads TGCGCCAGCAAGGACACCGTAGGTGAGCAGTACTTC. This codes for CASKDTVGEQYF.